This entry features one TCR beta chain sequence. The data were taken from a study of T cells in tuberculosis. Indicated time point: new active TB diagnosis, blood taken before or within 7 days of starting treatment. The table came from immunoSEQ multiplex PCR; TCRdb's copy has only in-frame clones and leaves some out. The data contain under 35,000 clones, roughly nine tenths of them singletons. The receptor's source is an adult with tuberculosis. Some clones in this sample may be carry-over from other donors' samples. This sample comprised PBMCs, obtained at tuberculosis diagnosis.

CDR3 loop: CASSLMTQDTQYF. CDR3 sequence (DNA): TGCGCCAGCAGCCTGATGACACAAGATACGCAGTATTTT. V and J are TRBV5-1 and TRBJ2-3; unclear D gene. The V and J ends lost 4 bases and 5 bases respectively, with 11 bases between them. Germline lookup yields CDR1 SGHRS and CDR2 YFSETQ. The CDR3 spans 13 residues.